The entry below gives a single TCR beta chain sequence along with its context. Its specific antigen is unknown. No much larger clone is present one base from it, and per-base qualities are unavailable. These data are taken from a study of blood T cells in healthy people across ages (dated by TCRdb to about 2015). As for the study more broadly: In model experiments, template switching captured roughly one uniquely barcoded TCR beta cDNA molecule for every two T cells. For two donors (one aged 18 to 30 and one aged 80 or older), the study analyzed two additional independent replicas of 1 million unique cDNA reads from the same blood draw. Age-related changes in TCR beta repertoire diversity were measured in the study by deep sequencing normalized with unique cDNA molecular identifiers. Four age groups were formed from the donors: young (average 16 years), middle-aged (approximately 42), aged (over 55) and long-lived (about 80). Overall study results and their limits: Bulk unsorted PBMC profiling prevented conclusive comparison of naive and antigen-experienced compartments. As age increased, observed TCR beta diversity per million T cells dropped in a roughly linear way, and a significant reduction was already evident by age 40. The percentage of naive T cells measured by flow cytometry correlated strongly with observed TCR beta diversity. Because the CMV infection status of the donors was unknown, age-related changes in expanded clonotypes may potentially have been confounded. Compared with the aged group, more naive CD4+ T cells, fewer expanded clones and increased TCR diversity were shown by the long-lived group, suggesting age selection. Estimates of total diversity based on one million sequenced T cells were considered lower bounds and underestimates.

Systemically healthy Caucasian individuals from Russia, some 40 in total and aged roughly 6 to 95 years, were included as donors. Each donor gave around 9 milliliters of peripheral blood, collected into EDTA-treated Vacutainer tubes. Ficoll-Paque density-gradient centrifugation was used to isolate PBMCs, with at least 7 million per sample. Trizol reagent was used to extract total RNA from PBMCs, with at least 5.5 micrograms per sample. Naive CD45RAhigh/CD27high T cell percentages were measured by flow cytometry on a PBMC aliquot from every donor. The protocol used for the library was 5' RACE. Sequenced using an Illumina HiSeq 2500. A second about 7 to 12 cycle PCR used a sample-barcoded 5' primer and a J-beta primer mix. A unique molecular identifier was introduced onto each TCR beta cDNA molecule by a template-switch 5' adaptor carrying 12 random nucleotides. Each sample yielded at least 2.5 million CDR3-containing paired-end reads. First-strand cDNA was synthesized from all RNA with the Mint cDNA synthesis kit, primed by a TRBC-specific oligonucleotide. Following uracil-DNA glycosylase treatment, all cDNA underwent a first 18-cycle PCR with the universal primers M1SS and BC2_uni_R. As for the original processing: For normalization, 1 million high-quality reads, each with a distinct molecular identifier, were randomly selected from each sample. Reads with shared molecular identifiers were discarded instead of being binned into consensus sequences. MiTCR, set to a Q25 quality threshold and the strictest error-elimination algorithm, was used for CDR3 identification, clonotype clustering and error correction. A nonparametric unseen species model with Euler transformation was used to estimate lower-bound total TCR beta diversity. TCRdb reworked the public reads: Q25 trimming with fastp, MiXCR clone assembly, productive beta chains retained. Every entry covers one CDR3 protein and lists the most common genes and DNA from its rows. Clone size and V and J calls follow TCRdb, not the original study. This sample comprises around 700,000 distinct CDR3 sequences, 25% of them detected only once. More than 7.5% of the sample is held by the ten biggest clonotypes.

This sample was also put to use in a study of T cells of mothers and their children. From the second report: Nine systemically healthy Caucasian individuals, comprising three mothers and their six children, were included as donors. cDNA synthesis consumed the entire amount of extracted RNA, loaded at around 1.4 ug RNA in each 15 ul reaction. In the second PCR, sample barcodes and 2-4 random nucleotides were introduced via the M1S primer. More than 8 million TCR beta CDR3 reads were obtained from each mother, and some 3.2 million reads were obtained from each child. Thymic selection similarly shapes TCR recombination output in related and unrelated pairs, with minor effect from inherited differences. Normalized repertoire overlap was always found to be slightly, but never significantly, higher in related mother-child pairs than in unrelated mother-child pairs. No persistent microchimeric T cell clones were found, with a detection sensitivity of approximately 110 clones per million clonotypes. To look for features that set related mother-child pairs apart from unrelated individuals, the researchers ran deep NGS to compare the TCR beta repertoires of mothers and children. The mean age was roughly 40 +/- 4 years for the mothers and around 10 +/- 4 years for the children. After adapter ligation with NEBNext reagents, the libraries were sequenced on Illumina HiSeq 2000 with 100+100 nt paired-end reads. Mother and child libraries were prepared a month apart and sequenced in separate runs to prevent cross-contamination. Each donor had between 500,000 and 2,000,000 distinct TCR beta clonotypes identified. Naive TCR beta clonotypes were estimated from low-frequency clonotypes matched to each donor's FACS-determined naive share, without sorting.

The sample comprised blood. This clonotype originated in a boy aged 10-17 years in good health.

The bases read TGTGCCATCAGTGAACCGGGAAATCTCGGGGCCAACGTCCTGACTTTC. It translates as CAISEPGNLGANVLTF. Recombination joined TRBV10-3 with TRBJ2-6, with TRBD2 tentatively as D gene (5 bases match). CDR1 and CDR2 (ENHRY, SYGVKD) derive from the germline V gene. The CDR3 sequence holds 16 residues, the cysteine and phenylalanine included. The retained sequence is limited to the CDR3, 48 bases, with the frame set at the first base. V was cut back by 3 bases and J by 4 bases, leaving a gap of 13 bases between them.